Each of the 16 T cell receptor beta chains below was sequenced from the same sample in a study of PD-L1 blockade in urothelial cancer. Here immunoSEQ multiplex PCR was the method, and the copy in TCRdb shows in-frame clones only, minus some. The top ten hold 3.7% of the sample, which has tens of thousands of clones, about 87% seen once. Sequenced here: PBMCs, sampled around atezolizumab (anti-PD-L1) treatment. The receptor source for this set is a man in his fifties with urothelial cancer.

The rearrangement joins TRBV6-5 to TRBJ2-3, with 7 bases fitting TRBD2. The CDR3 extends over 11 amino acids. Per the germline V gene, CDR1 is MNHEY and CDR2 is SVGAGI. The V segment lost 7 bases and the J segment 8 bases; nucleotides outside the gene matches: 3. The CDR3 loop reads CASTWGGTQYF. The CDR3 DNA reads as TGTGCCAGCACCTGGGGGGGTACGCAGTATTTT.

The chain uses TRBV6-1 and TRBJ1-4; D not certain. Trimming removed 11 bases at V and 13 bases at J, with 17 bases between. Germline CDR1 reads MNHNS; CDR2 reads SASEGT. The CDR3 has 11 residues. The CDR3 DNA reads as TGTGCCGCACGACTGCTGAGAAGACTGTTTTTT. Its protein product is CAARLLRRLFF.

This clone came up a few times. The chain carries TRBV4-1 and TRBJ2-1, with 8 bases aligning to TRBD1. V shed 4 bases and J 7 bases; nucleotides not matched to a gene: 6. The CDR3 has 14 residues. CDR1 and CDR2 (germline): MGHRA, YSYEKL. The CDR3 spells CASSLGQGGNEQFF. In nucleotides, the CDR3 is TGCGCCAGCAGCCTTGGACAGGGAGGAAATGAGCAGTTCTTC.

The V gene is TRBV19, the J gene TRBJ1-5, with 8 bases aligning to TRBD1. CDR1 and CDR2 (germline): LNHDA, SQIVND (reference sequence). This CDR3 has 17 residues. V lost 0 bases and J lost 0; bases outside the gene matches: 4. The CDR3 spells CASSIETGVYSNQPQHF. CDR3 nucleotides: TGTGCCAGTAGTATAGAGACAGGGGTATATAGCAATCAGCCCCAGCATTTT.

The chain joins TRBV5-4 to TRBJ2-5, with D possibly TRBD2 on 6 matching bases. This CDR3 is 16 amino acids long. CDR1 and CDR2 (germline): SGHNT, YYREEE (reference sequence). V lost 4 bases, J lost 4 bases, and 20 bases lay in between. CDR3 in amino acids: CASSPTGPGRRETQYF. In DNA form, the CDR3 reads TGTGCCAGCAGCCCCACTGGCCCCGGGAGACGAGAGACCCAGTACTTC. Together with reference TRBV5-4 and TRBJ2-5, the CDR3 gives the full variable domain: ETGVTQSPTHLIKTRGQQVTLRCSSQSGHNTVSWYQQALGQGPQFIFQYYREEENGRGNFPPRFSGLQFPNYSSELNVNALELDDSALYLCASSPTGPGRRETQYFGPGTRLLVL.

CDR3 in DNA: TGTGCCAGCAGCAGATTCGACAGCTCTGGGGCCAACGTCCTGACTTTC. It yields the protein CASSRFDSSGANVLTF. The rearrangement uses TRBV9 and TRBJ2-6; possible D gene TRBD1, 5 bases. CDR1 and CDR2 (germline): SGDLS, YYNGEE. CDR3 length: 16 residues. The germline V and J ends were trimmed by 4 bases and 0 bases, with 11 bases remaining between them. Filled out from reference TRBV9 and TRBJ2-6, the complete variable domain reads DSGVTQTPKHLITATGQRVTLRCSPRSGDLSVYWYQQSLDQGLQFLIQYYNGEERAKGNILERFSAQQFPDLHSELNLSSLELGDSALYFCASSRFDSSGANVLTFGAGSRLTVL.

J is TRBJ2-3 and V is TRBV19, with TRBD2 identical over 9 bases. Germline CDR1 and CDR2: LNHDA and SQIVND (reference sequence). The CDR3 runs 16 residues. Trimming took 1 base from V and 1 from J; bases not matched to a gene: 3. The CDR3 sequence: CASSIVAGVRTDTQYF. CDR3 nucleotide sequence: TGTGCCAGTAGTATAGTAGCGGGGGTCCGCACAGATACGCAGTATTTT.

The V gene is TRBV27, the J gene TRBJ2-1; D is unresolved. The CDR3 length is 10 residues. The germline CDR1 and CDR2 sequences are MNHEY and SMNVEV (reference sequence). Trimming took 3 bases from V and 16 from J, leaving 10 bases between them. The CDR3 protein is CASSLYPSFF. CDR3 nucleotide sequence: TGTGCCAGCAGTTTGTACCCGAGCTTCTTC.

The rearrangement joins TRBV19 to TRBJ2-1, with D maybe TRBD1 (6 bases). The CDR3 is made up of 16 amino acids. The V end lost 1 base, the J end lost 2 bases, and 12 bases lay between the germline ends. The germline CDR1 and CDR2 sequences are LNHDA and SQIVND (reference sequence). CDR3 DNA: TGTGCCAGTAGTATAGGTGGGACATATCCCTACAATGAGCAGTTCTTC. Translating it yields CASSIGGTYPYNEQFF.

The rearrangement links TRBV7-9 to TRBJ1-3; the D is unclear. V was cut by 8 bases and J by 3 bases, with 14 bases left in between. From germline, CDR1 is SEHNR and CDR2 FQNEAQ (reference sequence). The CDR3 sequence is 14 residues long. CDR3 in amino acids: CASGERAVGNTIYF. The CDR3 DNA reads TGTGCCAGCGGAGAGAGGGCGGTTGGAAACACCATATATTTT.

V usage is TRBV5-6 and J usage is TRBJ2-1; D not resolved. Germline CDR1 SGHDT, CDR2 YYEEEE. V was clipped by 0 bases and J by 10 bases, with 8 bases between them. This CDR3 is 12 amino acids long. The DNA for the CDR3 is TGTGCCAGCAGCTTGGTCACCGGGGAGCAGTTCTTC. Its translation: CASSLVTGEQFF.

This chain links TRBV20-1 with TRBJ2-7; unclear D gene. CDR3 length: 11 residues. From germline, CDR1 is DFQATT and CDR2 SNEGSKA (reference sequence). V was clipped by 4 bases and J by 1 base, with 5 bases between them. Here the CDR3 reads CSAINSYEQYF. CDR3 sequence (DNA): TGCAGTGCTATCAATTCCTACGAGCAGTACTTC.

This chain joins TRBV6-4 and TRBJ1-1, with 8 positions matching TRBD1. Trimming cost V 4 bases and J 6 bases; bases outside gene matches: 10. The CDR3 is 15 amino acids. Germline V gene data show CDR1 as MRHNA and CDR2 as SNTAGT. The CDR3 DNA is TGTGCCAGCAGTGCCGGACAGGGATGGGCCTCTGAAGCTTTCTTT. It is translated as CASSAGQGWASEAFF.

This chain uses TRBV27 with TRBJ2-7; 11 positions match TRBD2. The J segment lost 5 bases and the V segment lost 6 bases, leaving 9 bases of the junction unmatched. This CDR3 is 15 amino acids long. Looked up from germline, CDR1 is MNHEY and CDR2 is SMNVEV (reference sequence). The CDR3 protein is CASRGLAGGENEQYF. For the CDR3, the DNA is TGTGCCAGCAGGGGTCTAGCGGGAGGAGAGAACGAGCAGTACTTC.

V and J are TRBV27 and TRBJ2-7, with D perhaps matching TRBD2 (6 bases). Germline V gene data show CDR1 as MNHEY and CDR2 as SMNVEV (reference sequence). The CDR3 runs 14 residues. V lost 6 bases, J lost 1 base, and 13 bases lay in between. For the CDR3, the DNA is TGTGCCAGCAGCCGCCCGGGAGTTTCCTACGAGCAGTACTTC. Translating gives CASSRPGVSYEQYF.

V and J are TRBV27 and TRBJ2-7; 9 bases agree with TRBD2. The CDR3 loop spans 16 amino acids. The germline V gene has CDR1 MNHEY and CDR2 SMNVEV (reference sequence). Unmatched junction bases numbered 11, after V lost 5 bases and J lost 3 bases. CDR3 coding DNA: TGTGCCAGCAGTCCCCTGGCGGGAGGGCCCAACTACGAGCAGTACTTC. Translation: CASSPLAGGPNYEQYF.